This T cell receptor (beta chain) was obtained from a study of early T cells in non-severe SARS-CoV-2 infection. General study results and limits: Anti-spike CD8 responses were favored by VDJdb matching, which missed private and CD4 specificities.

The CDR3 has 15 residues. Trimming removed 10 bases from V and 0 bases from J; junction bases left unmatched: 9. Germline V lookup: CDR1 SGHAT, CDR2 FQNNGV. As part of library construction, unique molecular identifiers were attached to individual cDNA molecules. Each CDR3 protein is one row after TCRdb ran MiXCR on the 5' RACE reads. The data show roughly 80,000 distinct CDR3 sequences, roughly 15% seen once. A remark on this clonotype: Its antigen is currently unknown.

This receptor was identified in an adult who was a healthcare worker with PCR-confirmed SARS-CoV-2 infection or an uninfected control (not recorded which). This chain uses TRBV11-2 with TRBJ2-7; 10 bases map to TRBD2. Sequencing input: whole blood. The CDR3 spells CANRLTSGASYEQYF. The CDR3 nucleotides are TGTGCCAACAGACTCACTAGCGGGGCCTCCTACGAGCAGTACTTC.